This is a list of T cell receptor beta chains from one sample in a study of T cell responses to AZD1222 COVID-19 vaccine. Repertoires were generated with immunoSEQ multiplex PCR, while TCRdb's copy carries only in-frame clones and drops some. The profile shows around 100,000 clones, 85% to 95% of them singletons. Sequences were derived from peripheral blood, sampled on day 0 of AZD1222 vaccination. Receptors originate from an adult in good health. Each CDR3 is given with its conserved first and last residue. Fields, in order: J gene, D gene, V gene, clone size, CDR3 DNA, CDR3 protein. A D gene is named only where the DNA matches it firmly. Clone size is not always given. Where it is, it says once, few, many or a class for expanded clones.

J: TRBJ2-7; D: .; V: TRBV2; size: once; DNA: TGTGCCAGCAGTGATCGGACAGTCTACGAGCAGTACTTC; CDR3: CASSDRTVYEQYF
J: TRBJ1-1; D: .; V: TRBV6-6; size: once; DNA: TGTGCCAGCAGGGCAACAGGGTCCAAGGTGAACACTGAAGCTTTCTTT; CDR3: CASRATGSKVNTEAFF
J: TRBJ1-1; D: .; V: TRBV25-1; size: .; DNA: TGTGCCAGCAGTGCGTCAGCCGCTGAAGCTTTCTTT; CDR3: CASSASAAEAFF
J: TRBJ2-2; D: .; V: TRBV7-8; size: once; DNA: TGTGCCAGCAGCTTATACCTCGACAGCGCGAACACCGGGGAGCTGTTTTTT; CDR3: CASSLYLDSANTGELFF
J: TRBJ1-2; D: TRBD1; V: TRBV19; size: .; DNA: TGTGCCAGTAGTACCGGGGACAGGGATGGCTACACCTTC; CDR3: CASSTGDRDGYTF
J: TRBJ2-1; D: .; V: TRBV7-3; size: .; DNA: TGTGCCAGCAGCCCGGGGCATTTATCCTACAATGAGCAGTTCTTC; CDR3: CASSPGHLSYNEQFF
J: TRBJ2-7; D: TRBD1; V: TRBV7-9; size: .; DNA: TGTGCCAGCAGCTTACTTACAGGGGACGAGCAGTACTTC; CDR3: CASSLLTGDEQYF
J: TRBJ2-7; D: .; V: TRBV5-8; size: .; DNA: TGTGCCAGCAGCTTGTGGGAGCAGTACTTC; CDR3: CASSLWEQYF
J: TRBJ2-3; D: TRBD2; V: TRBV24-1; size: .; DNA: TGTGCCACCAGTGCGCCGGTAGCGGGATCCACAGATACGCAGTATTTT; CDR3: CATSAPVAGSTDTQYF
J: TRBJ2-5; D: .; V: TRBV4-1; size: once; DNA: TGCGCCAGCAGCCAAGTCTGGGGGCGCGGGGAGACCCAGTACTTC; CDR3: CASSQVWGRGETQYF
J: TRBJ1-1; D: TRBD1; V: TRBV9; size: .; DNA: TGTGCCAGCAGCGTAGCTACAGGGGGAGGGACTGAAGCTTTCTTT; CDR3: CASSVATGGGTEAFF
J: TRBJ2-1; D: .; V: TRBV3-1/TRBV3-2; size: .; DNA: TGTGCCAGCAGACTCAAGACTCGCTCCAGCAATGAGCAGTTCTTC; CDR3: CASRLKTRSSNEQFF